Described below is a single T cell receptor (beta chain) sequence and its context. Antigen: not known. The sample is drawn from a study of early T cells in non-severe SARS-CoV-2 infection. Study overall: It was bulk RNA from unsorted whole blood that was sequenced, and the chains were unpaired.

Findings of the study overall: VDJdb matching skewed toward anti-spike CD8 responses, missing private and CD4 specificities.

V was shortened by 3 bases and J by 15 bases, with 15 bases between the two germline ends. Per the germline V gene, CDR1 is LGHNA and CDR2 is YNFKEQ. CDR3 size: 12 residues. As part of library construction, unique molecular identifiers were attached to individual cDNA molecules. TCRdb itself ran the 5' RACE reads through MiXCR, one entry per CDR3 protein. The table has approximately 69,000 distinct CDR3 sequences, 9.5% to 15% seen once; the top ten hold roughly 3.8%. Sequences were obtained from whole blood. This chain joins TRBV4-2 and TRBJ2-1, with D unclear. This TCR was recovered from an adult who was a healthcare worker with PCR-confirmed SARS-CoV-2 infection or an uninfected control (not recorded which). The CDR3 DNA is TGTGCCAGCAGCCAGGGTGGACGAGACCCGTTCTTC. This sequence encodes CASSQGGRDPFF.